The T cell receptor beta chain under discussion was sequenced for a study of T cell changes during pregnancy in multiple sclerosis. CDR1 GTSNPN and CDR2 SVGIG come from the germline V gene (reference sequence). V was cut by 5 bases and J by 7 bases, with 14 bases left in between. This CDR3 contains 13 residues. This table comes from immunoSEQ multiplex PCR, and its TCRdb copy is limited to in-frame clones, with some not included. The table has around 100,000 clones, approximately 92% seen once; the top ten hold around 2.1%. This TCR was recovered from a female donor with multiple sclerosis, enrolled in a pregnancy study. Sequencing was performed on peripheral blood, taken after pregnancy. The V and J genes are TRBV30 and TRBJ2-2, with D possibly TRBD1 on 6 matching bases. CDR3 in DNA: TGTGCCTGGGGGAGACAAGGGGGCGGGGAGCTGTTTTTT. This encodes CAWGRQGGGELFF. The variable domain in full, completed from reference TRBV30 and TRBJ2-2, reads SQTIHQWPATLVQPVGSPLSLECTVEGTSNPNLYWYRQAAGRGLQLLFYSVGIGQISSEVPQNLSASRPQDRQFILSSKKLLLSDSGFYLCAWGRQGGGELFFGEGSRLTVL.